Following are 2 T cell receptor beta chains from one sample sequenced in a study of molecular identifiers for immune sequencing clone quantification. TCRdb re-derived calls from the PCR reads in MiXCR, one entry per CDR3 protein. The sample shows more than 450,000 distinct CDR3 sequences, around 23% of them seen only once. The sequencing sample was made of naive CD8+ T cells from blood, with Jurkat cell RNA spiked in. Subset specified: FACS-sorted CD8+CD4-CCR7+CD45RA+ naive T cells. Receptors were obtained from a human donor in good health. Some libraries in this study had Jurkat cell RNA spiked in.

This clonotype has a handful of counts. The V gene is TRBV4-1, the J gene TRBJ2-7; TRBD1 matches 7 bases. Looked up from germline, CDR1 is MGHRA and CDR2 is YSYEKL. Unmatched junction bases numbered 13, after V lost 0 bases and J lost 2 bases. CDR3 length equals 18 residues. The CDR3 bases are TGCGCCAGCAGCCAAGATTCTTCCCTGACAGGGCCCACCTACGAGCAGTACTTC. Amino acid sequence: CASSQDSSLTGPTYEQYF.

The genes are TRBV20-1 and TRBJ2-3; tentative D call: TRBD2 (5 bases). Germline V gives CDR1 DFQATT, CDR2 SNEGSKA (reference sequence). The CDR3 totals 17 residues. V was cut by 0 bases and J by 2 bases, with 18 bases left in between. DNA for the CDR3: TGCAGTGCTAGAGATCAGTCTAGCCCGTCACTCACAGATACGCAGTATTTT. It yields the protein CSARDQSSPSLTDTQYF.